This is a list of T cell receptor beta chains from one sample in a study of shared clonotypes between healthy human individuals. The table came from immunoSEQ multiplex PCR; TCRdb's copy has only in-frame clones and leaves some out. This sample has fewer than 600,000 clones; about 85% occur once, and the top ten carry over 10%. Sequences were obtained from PBMCs. These receptors came from a woman in her thirties or forties in good health. Some clones in this sample may be carry-over from other donors' samples. The CDR3 runs from the conserved cysteine through the conserved F or W. D genes are given only for firm matches. Clone size is stated in some rows and not others, as once, few, many or a class when expanded.

>TRBJ2-7|NA|NA|TRBV10-1
TGCGCCAGCAGTGAGGGTCGCTATCCCTACGAGCAGTACTTC
CASSEGRYPYEQYF
>TRBJ2-1|NA|TRBD2|TRBV28
TGTGCCAGCAGTTTCCCCGGACTAGCGGACAATGAGCAGTTCTTC
CASSFPGLADNEQFF
>TRBJ2-1|NA|TRBD2|TRBV5-1
TGCGCCAGCACCGGGACTAGCGGGAGTGGGTCCTACAATGAGCAGTTCTTC
CASTGTSGSGSYNEQFF
>TRBJ2-7|NA|TRBD2|TRBV7-3
TGTGCCAGCAGCCCGACTAGCGGGAACTACGAGCAGTACTTC
CASSPTSGNYEQYF
>TRBJ1-1|NA|NA|TRBV29-1
TGCAGCGCGTGGGGCAGGGCGGGGGACACTGAAGCTTTCTTT
CSAWGRAGDTEAFF
>TRBJ2-2|NA|NA|TRBV4-1
TGCGCCAGCAGCCAAGATAGTCCCACCGGGGAGCTGTTTTTT
CASSQDSPTGELFF
>TRBJ1-1|NA|NA|TRBV27
TGTGCCAGCAGCCAGAATCCAGGGCGAGAAGCTTTCTTT
CASSQNPGREAFF
>TRBJ2-5|NA|NA|TRBV30
TGTGCCTGGAGCCGGATGGGTGAGACCCAGTACTTC
CAWSRMGETQYF
>TRBJ2-5|NA|NA|TRBV11-2
TGTGCCAGCAGCTTGGCGGGGAGGGAGACCCAGTACTTC
CASSLAGRETQYF
>TRBJ1-4|NA|TRBD1|TRBV2
TGTGCCAGCAGCAGGGGGGGACAGAAAAATGAAAAACTGTTTTTT
CASSRGGQKNEKLFF
>TRBJ2-7|NA|TRBD2|TRBV27
TGTGCCAGCTCCCGGGGGACTAGCGGGAGAGTGGCCCGCTACGAGCAGTACTTC
CASSRGTSGRVARYEQYF
>TRBJ1-1|NA|NA|TRBV5-1
TGCGCCAGCAGCGACCCAAGACGGGAGCCGGCGAACACTGAAGCTTTCTTT
CASSDPRREPANTEAFF
>TRBJ2-1|NA|NA|TRBV6-1
TGTGCCAGCAGCGAGACCTCGCTCCCCTACAATGAGCAGTTCTTC
CASSETSLPYNEQFF
>TRBJ2-1|NA|NA|TRBV6-5
TGTGCCAGCAGTACTCGGGACGGGATATACAATGAGCAGTTCTTC
CASSTRDGIYNEQFF
>TRBJ2-6|NA|NA|TRBV6-5
TGTGCCAGCAGTTGGTCAGAGGCCAACGTCCTGACTTTC
CASSWSEANVLTF
>TRBJ2-3|NA|TRBD2|TRBV18
TGTGCCAGCTCACCACCGGGGCTAGCGGGCAGCACAGATACGCAGTATTTT
CASSPPGLAGSTDTQYF
>TRBJ2-7|few|TRBD2|TRBV2
TGTGCCAGCAGTGTTAGCGGGTTCTCCTCCTACGAGCAGTACTTC
CASSVSGFSSYEQYF
>TRBJ2-7|NA|NA|TRBV27
TGTGCCAGCAGTTTGTCGGACTTAACAACCTACGAGCAGTACTTC
CASSLSDLTTYEQYF
>TRBJ2-5|NA|NA|TRBV10-3
TGTGCCATCAGTAGGGGTACTCAAGAGACCCAGTACTTC
CAISRGTQETQYF
>TRBJ1-4|NA|NA|TRBV10-3
TGTGCCATCAGGGGATCAACTAATGAAAAACTGTTTTTT
CAIRGSTNEKLFF
>TRBJ2-7|NA|TRBD2|TRBV5-1
TGCGCCAGCAGCTTGGGTCGCAGCGGGAGCTCCTACGAGCAGTACTTC
CASSLGRSGSSYEQYF
>TRBJ2-7|NA|TRBD1|TRBV28
TGTGCCAGCAGCAGCACCGGGACAGGGACATACGAGCAGTACTTC
CASSSTGTGTYEQYF
>TRBJ1-4|NA|NA|TRBV4-3
TGCGCCAGCAGCCAGTCACAGATTAATGAAAAACTGTTTTTT
CASSQSQINEKLFF
>TRBJ2-7|NA|NA|TRBV6-6
TGTGCCGGCAGTTACTCGAATCGGGAGTACGAGCAGTACTTC
CAGSYSNREYEQYF
>TRBJ2-1|few|TRBD2|TRBV30
TGTGCCTGGACTAGCGGTTACAATGAGCAGTTCTTC
CAWTSGYNEQFF
>TRBJ1-2|NA|NA|TRBV19
TGTGCCAGTAGTGGGAGGACGGGAGGCTATGGCTACACCTTC
CASSGRTGGYGYTF
>TRBJ1-2|few|TRBD1|TRBV28
TGTGCCAGCAGACAGGGGGCGCGGGGCTACACCTTC
CASRQGARGYTF
>TRBJ1-4|NA|NA|TRBV5-1
TGCGCCAGCAGCTTTCTTCCGGGGAATGAAAAACTGTTTTTT
CASSFLPGNEKLFF
>TRBJ2-1|NA|TRBD2|TRBV18
TGTGCCAGCTCACCTACAGCGGGAGGGCTTGATGAGCAGTTCTTC
CASSPTAGGLDEQFF
>TRBJ2-7|NA|TRBD1|TRBV27
TGTGCCAGCAGTTTAGGGACAGGGATTTACGAGCAGTACTTC
CASSLGTGIYEQYF
>TRBJ2-5|NA|NA|TRBV5-1
TGCGCCAGCAGCTTGGATGGTAATACCCAAGAGACCCAGTACTTC
CASSLDGNTQETQYF
>TRBJ2-7|NA|TRBD1|TRBV9
TGTGCCAGCAGCGTTACAGGGGGCTTCTCCTACGAGCAGTACTTC
CASSVTGGFSYEQYF
>TRBJ2-5|NA|NA|TRBV20-1
TGCAGTGAGACTAGGGCGGAGACCCAGTACTTC
CSETRAETQYF
>TRBJ2-1|NA|TRBD2|TRBV28
TGTGCCAGCACCTCCTTTGGTAAGCGGGAGGGCCCGTCATTCAATGAGCAGTTCTTC
CASTSFGKREGPSFNEQFF
>TRBJ2-1|NA|TRBD2|TRBV27
TGTGCCAGCAGTTTATCTTCCTCACTAGCGGGACCCTACAATGAGCAGTTCTTC
CASSLSSSLAGPYNEQFF
>TRBJ2-6|NA|TRBD1|TRBV2
TGTGCCAGCAGTGGGACAGGGGGCTCTGGGGCCAACGTCCTGACTTTC
CASSGTGGSGANVLTF
>TRBJ2-3|NA|TRBD2|TRBV7-9
TGTGCCAGCAGCTTTCGATCCGGACGGGAGGAAGATACGCAGTATTTT
CASSFRSGREEDTQYF
>TRBJ2-1|NA|TRBD2|TRBV18
TGTGCCAGCTCACCACAGACTAGCGGGAGTGGTCACAATGAGCAGTTCTTC
CASSPQTSGSGHNEQFF
>TRBJ2-5|NA|TRBD1|TRBV7-6
TGTGCCAGCAGCGGGCCCAGGGGGCGCGTAGAGACCCAGTACTTC
CASSGPRGRVETQYF
>TRBJ1-1|NA|NA|TRBV27
TGTGCCAGCCGGATCGGTATTTGGAACACTGAAGCTTTCTTT
CASRIGIWNTEAFF
>TRBJ2-3|NA|NA|TRBV7-8
TGTGCCAGCAGCGCCCAGGAGAGGTCTCCAGATACGCAGTATTTT
CASSAQERSPDTQYF
>TRBJ2-7|NA|TRBD1|TRBV7-9
TGTGCCAGCAGCCCCGGGACAGGGTGGAACGAGCAGTACTTC
CASSPGTGWNEQYF
>TRBJ2-7|NA|TRBD1|TRBV2
TGTGCCAGCATTGAGGGACAGGGAGGGTACTACGAGCAGTACTTC
CASIEGQGGYYEQYF